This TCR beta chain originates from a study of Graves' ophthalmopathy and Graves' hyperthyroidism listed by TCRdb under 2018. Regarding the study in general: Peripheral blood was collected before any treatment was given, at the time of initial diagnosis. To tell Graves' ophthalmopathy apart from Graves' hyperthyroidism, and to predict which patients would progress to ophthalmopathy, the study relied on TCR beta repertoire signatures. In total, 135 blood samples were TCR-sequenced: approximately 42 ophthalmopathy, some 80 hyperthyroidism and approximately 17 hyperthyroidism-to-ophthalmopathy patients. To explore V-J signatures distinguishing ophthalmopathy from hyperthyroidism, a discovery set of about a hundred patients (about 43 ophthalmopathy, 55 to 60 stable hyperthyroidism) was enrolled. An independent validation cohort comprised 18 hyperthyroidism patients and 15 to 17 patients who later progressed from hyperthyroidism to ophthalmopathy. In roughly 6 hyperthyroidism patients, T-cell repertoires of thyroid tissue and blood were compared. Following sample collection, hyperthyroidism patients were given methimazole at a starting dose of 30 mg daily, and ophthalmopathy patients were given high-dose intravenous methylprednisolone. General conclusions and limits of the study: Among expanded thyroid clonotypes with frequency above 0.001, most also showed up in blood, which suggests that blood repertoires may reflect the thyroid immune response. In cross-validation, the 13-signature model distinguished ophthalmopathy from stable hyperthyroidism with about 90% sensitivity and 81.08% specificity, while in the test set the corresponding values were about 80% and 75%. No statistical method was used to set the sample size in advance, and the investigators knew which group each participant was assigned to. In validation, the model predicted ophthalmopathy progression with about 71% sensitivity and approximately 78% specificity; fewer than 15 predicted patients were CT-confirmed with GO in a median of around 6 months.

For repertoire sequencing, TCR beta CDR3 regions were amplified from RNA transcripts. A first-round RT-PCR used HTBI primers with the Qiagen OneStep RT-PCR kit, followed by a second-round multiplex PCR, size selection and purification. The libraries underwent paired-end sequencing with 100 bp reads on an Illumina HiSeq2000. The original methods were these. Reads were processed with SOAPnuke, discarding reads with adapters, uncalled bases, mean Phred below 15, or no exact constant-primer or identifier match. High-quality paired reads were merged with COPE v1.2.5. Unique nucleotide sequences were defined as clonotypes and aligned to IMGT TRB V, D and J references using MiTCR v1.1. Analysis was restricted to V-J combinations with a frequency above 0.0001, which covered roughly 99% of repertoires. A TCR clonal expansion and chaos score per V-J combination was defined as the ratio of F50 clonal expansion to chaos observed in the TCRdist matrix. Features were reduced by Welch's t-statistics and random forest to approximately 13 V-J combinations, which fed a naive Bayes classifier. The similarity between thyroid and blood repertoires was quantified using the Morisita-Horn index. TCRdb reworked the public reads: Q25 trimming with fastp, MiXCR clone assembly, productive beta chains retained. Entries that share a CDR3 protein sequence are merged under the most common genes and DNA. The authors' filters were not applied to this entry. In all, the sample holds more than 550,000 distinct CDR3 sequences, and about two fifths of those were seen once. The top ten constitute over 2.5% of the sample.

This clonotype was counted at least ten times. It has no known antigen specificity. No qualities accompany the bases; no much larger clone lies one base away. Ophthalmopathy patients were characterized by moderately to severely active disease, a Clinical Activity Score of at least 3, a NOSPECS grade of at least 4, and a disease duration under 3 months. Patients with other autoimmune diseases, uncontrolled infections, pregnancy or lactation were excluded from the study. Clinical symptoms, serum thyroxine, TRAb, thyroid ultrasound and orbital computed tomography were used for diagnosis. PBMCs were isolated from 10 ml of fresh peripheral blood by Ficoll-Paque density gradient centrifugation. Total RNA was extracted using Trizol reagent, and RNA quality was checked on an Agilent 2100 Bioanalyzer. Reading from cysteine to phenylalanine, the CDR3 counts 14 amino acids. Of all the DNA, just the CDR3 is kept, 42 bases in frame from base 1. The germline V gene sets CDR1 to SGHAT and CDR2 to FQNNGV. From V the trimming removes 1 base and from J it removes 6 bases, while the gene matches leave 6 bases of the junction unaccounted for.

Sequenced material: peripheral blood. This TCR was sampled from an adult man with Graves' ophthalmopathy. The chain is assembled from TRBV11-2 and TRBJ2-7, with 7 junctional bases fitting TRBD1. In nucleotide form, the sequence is TGTGCCAGCAGCTTAGCGGGACAGTCGCGCGAGCAGTACTTC. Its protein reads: CASSLAGQSREQYF.